A single sample is the source of the 22 T cell receptor beta chains below, sequenced in a study of CD8 T cells in Susac syndrome. The RNA input was roughly 0.45 to 1 ug, and it was reverse transcribed with random hexamers. TCRdb fed the immunoSEQ multiplex PCR reads into MiXCR, producing one record per CDR3 protein. The sample has 250,000 to 300,000 distinct CDR3 sequences; approximately 84% are singletons. The source material was CD8+ T cells from PBMCs. The receptors come from a human donor with multiple sclerosis.

This clonotype was recorded only once. The V call is TRBV12-3 or TRBV12-4, the J call TRBJ2-1; 7 nucleotides line up with TRBD2. The V segment lost 5 bases and the J segment 2 bases; nucleotides outside the gene matches: 6. CDR3 size: 15 residues. CDR3 nucleotides: TGTGCCAGCAGTCTGGGACTATCCCCCTACAATGAGCAGTTCTTC. Residues: CASSLGLSPYNEQFF.

This rearrangement joins TRBV16 to TRBJ2-3; 7 nucleotides line up with TRBD1. Germline V gene data show CDR1 as KGHSY and CDR2 as FQNENV. Trimming cost V 8 bases and J 0 bases; bases outside gene matches: 2. The CDR3 is 13 amino acids. CDR3 coding DNA: TGTGCCAGCCGGGACAGCAGCACAGATACGCAGTATTTT. Translation gives CASRDSSTDTQYF. The variable domain in full, completed from reference TRBV16 and TRBJ2-3, reads GEEVAQTPKHLVRGEGQKAKLYCAPIKGHSYVFWYQQVLKNEFKFLISFQNENVFDETGMPKERFSAKCLPNSPCSLEIQATKLEDSAVYFCASRDSSTDTQYFGPGTRLTVL.

V and J are TRBV7-9 and TRBJ2-7; D remains ambiguous. Germline CDR1 and CDR2: SEHNR and FQNEAQ (reference sequence). The germline V and J ends were trimmed by 1 base and 9 bases, with 7 bases remaining between them. The CDR3 sequence is 11 residues long. CDR3: CASSLVSGQYF. The CDR3 coding sequence is TGTGCCAGCAGCTTAGTTTCAGGGCAGTACTTC.

This sequence joins TRBV12-3 or TRBV12-4 and TRBJ2-1; 8 nucleotides line up with TRBD2. There are 14 residues in the CDR3. The ends lost 4 bases at V and 2 bases at J; junction bases unmatched: 1. The CDR3 coding sequence is TGTGCCAGCAGTTCGGGACTAGCCTACAATGAGCAGTTCTTC. Its protein is CASSSGLAYNEQFF.

The chain recombines TRBV5-6 with TRBJ1-2, with a weak D call TRBD1 (5 bases). V lost 5 bases and J lost 8, with 22 bases in between. This CDR3 is built from 15 residues. CDR1 SGHDT and CDR2 YYEEEE come from the germline V gene. The CDR3 nucleotides read TGTGCCAGCAGACTCCTAAACAGGCCGACCTACGGCTACACCTTC. Amino acid sequence: CASRLLNRPTYGYTF.

The chain is built from TRBV28 and TRBJ2-7, with 9 bases lining up with TRBD2. V was pared by 3 bases and J by 1 base, with 1 base of the junction left unmatched. Germline V lookup: CDR1 MDHEN, CDR2 SYDVKM. The CDR3 contains 14 residues. The CDR3 spells CASSFLAGSYEQYF. CDR3 DNA sequence: TGTGCCAGCAGTTTTCTAGCGGGGTCCTACGAGCAGTACTTC.

The chain carries TRBV5-1 and TRBJ2-2, with D possibly being TRBD2 (5 bases). Germline V gene lookup returns CDR1 SGHRS and CDR2 YFSETQ. Trimming cost V 4 bases and J 0 bases, with 13 bases left between them. The CDR3 extends over 16 amino acids. In DNA, the CDR3 is TGCGCCAGCAGCGTCACCGGACTTTCGAACACCGGGGAGCTGTTTTTT. This sequence encodes CASSVTGLSNTGELFF.

The chain combines TRBV7-2 with TRBJ2-2; D gene uncertain. In germline, CDR1 is SGHTA, CDR2 FQGNSA. V was cut by 1 base and J by 6 bases, with 6 bases left in between. The CDR3 has 13 residues. The CDR3 region has the DNA TGTGCCAGCAGCTTAGGCTACCCCGGGGAGCTGTTTTTT. Protein: CASSLGYPGELFF.

This chain connects TRBV20-1 to TRBJ1-1; 7 bases map to TRBD1. Germline assignment: CDR1 DFQATT and CDR2 SNEGSKA (reference sequence). V was pared by 5 bases and J by 4 bases, with 7 bases of the junction left unmatched. The CDR3 length is 13 residues. CDR3 DNA sequence: TGCAGTGCTTACAGGGGAGGCGCCACTGAAGCTTTCTTT. This sequence encodes CSAYRGGATEAFF.

On this clonotype: A read error may account for a junction end that differs from germline. V is TRBV27 and J is TRBJ2-2; a weak D match, TRBD2 (5 bases). Germline lookup yields CDR1 MNHEY and CDR2 SMNVEV (reference sequence). CDR3 size: 13 residues. The DNA for the CDR3 is TGTGCCAGCAGTTTTGGAGAGTCCGGGGAGCTTTTTTTT. Its protein product is CASSFGESGELFF.

In nucleotides, the CDR3 is TGTGCCAGCAGTCCATCCGGGACAGGGGGCGGATTTCCTTATCACGAGCAGTACTTC. Protein sequence: CASSPSGTGGGFPYHEQYF. The J gene is TRBJ2-7, the V gene TRBV12-3 or TRBV12-4; 12 bases map to TRBD1. Germline trimming cut 5 bases from V and 5 bases from J; bases unmatched to any gene: 19. The CDR3 consists of 19 residues.

This chain uses TRBV28 with TRBJ1-4; D is unresolved. V was trimmed by 6 bases and J by 1 base, leaving 15 bases between them. Germline CDR1 MDHEN, CDR2 SYDVKM. This CDR3 comprises 16 residues. The CDR3, as DNA: TGTGCCAGCAGCATAGGGTGGGAGGAAACTAATGAAAAACTGTTTTTT. Residues: CASSIGWEETNEKLFF. Together with reference TRBV28 and TRBJ1-4, the CDR3 gives the full variable domain: DVKVTQSSRYLVKRTGEKVFLECVQDMDHENMFWYRQDPGLGLRLIYFSYDVKMKEKGDIPEGYSVSREKKERFSLILESASTNQTSMYLCASSIGWEETNEKLFFGSGTQLSVL.

The V and J genes are TRBV6-2 or TRBV6-3 and TRBJ2-1; no clear D. V dropped 6 bases and J dropped 7 bases, with 7 bases sitting between them. CDR3 length equals 11 residues. Per germline, CDR1 MNHEY and CDR2 SVGEGT. This CDR3 reads CASSSSNEQFF. In nucleotides, the CDR3 is TGTGCCAGCAGCTCTAGTAATGAGCAGTTCTTC.

This chain links TRBV27 with TRBJ1-2; D not resolved. CDR3 length: 12 amino acids. The V and J ends lost 8 bases and 5 bases respectively, with 12 bases between them. Germline lookup yields CDR1 MNHEY and CDR2 SMNVEV (reference sequence). The CDR3 loop reads CASFGGKYGYTF. The CDR3, as DNA: TGTGCCAGCTTCGGCGGCAAGTATGGCTACACCTTC.

This chain uses TRBV6-1 with TRBJ2-7; maybe TRBD2 (6 bases). Germline V gene lookup returns CDR1 MNHNS and CDR2 SASEGT. Trimming cost V 6 bases and J 0 bases, with 18 bases left between them. The CDR3 has 16 residues. The CDR3 DNA sequence: TGTGCCAGCAGCCTACGGTTGGAGGGAAGCTCCTACGAGCAGTACTTC. Its protein is CASSLRLEGSSYEQYF.

The rearrangement joins TRBV28 to TRBJ2-7; a possible D gene is TRBD2 (5 bases). V was pared by 6 bases and J by 3 bases, with 15 bases between. The CDR3 runs 14 residues. Germline-derived CDR1 and CDR2 are MDHEN and SYDVKM. The DNA for the CDR3 is TGTGCCAGCAGGCGAGCGTCCCGGGACTACGAGCAGTACTTC. Its translation: CASRRASRDYEQYF.

The rearrangement uses TRBV27 and TRBJ2-7, with D uncertain. V was trimmed by 5 bases and J by 4 bases, leaving 15 bases between them. This CDR3 is 14 amino acids long. Germline V gives CDR1 MNHEY, CDR2 SMNVEV (reference sequence). The CDR3 spells CASSLTVSSYEQYF. DNA of the CDR3: TGTGCCAGCAGTCTTACGGTTTCCTCATACGAGCAGTACTTC.

The table lists this clonotype with a few counts. The chain recombines TRBV2 with TRBJ2-7; D is undetermined. Germline V gene sequence: CDR1 SNHLY, CDR2 FYNNEI. Trimming left V 7 bases short and J 4 bases short, with 5 bases between. The CDR3 covers 10 residues. DNA for the CDR3: TGTGCCAGCAAAGGTTACGAGCAGTACTTC. Its protein product is CASKGYEQYF.

V gene TRBV27 combines with J gene TRBJ2-3; either TRBD1 or TRBD2 may fit D (5 bases each). CDR1 and CDR2 from the germline V gene are MNHEY and SMNVEV (reference sequence). The V gene lost 0 bases and the J gene lost 2 bases, with 18 bases spanning the gap. The length of the CDR3 is 18 residues. Here the CDR3 reads CASSLSSLRDQDTDTQYF. The CDR3 DNA follows: TGTGCCAGCAGTTTATCATCCCTCCGGGACCAGGACACAGATACGCAGTATTTT.

The V gene is TRBV14, the J gene TRBJ1-2, with no clear D. CDR3 length equals 13 residues. Germline V gene data show CDR1 as SGHDN and CDR2 as FVKESK. The ends were cut back, 2 bases at V and 2 bases at J, with 6 bases in the middle. CDR3 nucleotides: TGTGCCAGCAGCCAACTGACCAACTATGGCTACACCTTC. It encodes CASSQLTNYGYTF. The complete variable domain, with remaining parts taken from reference TRBV14 and TRBJ1-2, reads EAGVTQFPSHSVIEKGQTVTLRCDPISGHDNLYWYRRVMGKEIKFLLHFVKESKQDESGMPNNRFLAERTGGTYSTLKVQPAELEDSGVYFCASSQLTNYGYTFGSGTRLTVV.

The rearrangement uses TRBV28 and TRBJ2-3; the D gene is possibly TRBD1 (5 bases). The V end was cut by 5 bases, the J end by 1 base, with 10 bases between. The CDR3 covers 14 residues. CDR1 MDHEN and CDR2 SYDVKM come from the germline V gene. The CDR3 reads CASSHDSRTDTQYF. The CDR3 coding sequence is TGTGCCAGCAGTCACGACAGCCGCACAGATACGCAGTATTTT.

The J gene is TRBJ2-3, the V gene TRBV9; 13 nucleotides line up with TRBD2. V shed 3 bases and J 5 bases; nucleotides not matched to a gene: 6. The CDR3 sequence is 16 residues long. Germline-derived CDR1 and CDR2 are SGDLS and YYNGEE. The CDR3 region is CASSAGLAGAKDTQYF. DNA for the CDR3: TGTGCCAGCAGCGCCGGACTAGCGGGAGCCAAAGATACGCAGTATTTT. Complete variable domain (other parts from reference TRBV9 and TRBJ2-3): DSGVTQTPKHLITATGQRVTLRCSPRSGDLSVYWYQQSLDQGLQFLIQYYNGEERAKGNILERFSAQQFPDLHSELNLSSLELGDSALYFCASSAGLAGAKDTQYFGPGTRLTVL.